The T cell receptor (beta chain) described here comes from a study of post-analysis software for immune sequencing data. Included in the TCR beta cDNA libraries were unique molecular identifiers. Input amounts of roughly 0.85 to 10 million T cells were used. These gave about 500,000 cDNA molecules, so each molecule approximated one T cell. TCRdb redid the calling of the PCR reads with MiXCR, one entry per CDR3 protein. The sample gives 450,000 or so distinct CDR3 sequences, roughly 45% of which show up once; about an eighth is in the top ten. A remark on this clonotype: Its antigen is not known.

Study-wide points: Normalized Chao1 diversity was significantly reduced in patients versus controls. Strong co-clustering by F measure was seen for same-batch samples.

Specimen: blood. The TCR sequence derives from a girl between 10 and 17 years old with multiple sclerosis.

The chain's CDR3 is CASSLRLYYEQYF. Here the CDR3 DNA reads TGTGCCAGCAGTTTACGGCTCTACTACGAGCAGTACTTC. The V gene is TRBV12-3 or TRBV12-4, the J gene TRBJ2-7; D is undetermined. CDR3 length: 13 residues. Trimming removed 2 bases from V and 3 bases from J, with 8 bases in between.